This T cell receptor beta chain originates from a study of blood T cells in healthy people across ages (dated by TCRdb to about 2015). A note on the overall study: In model experiments, roughly one uniquely barcoded TCR beta cDNA molecule per two T cells was captured by template switching. Using deep sequencing normalized with unique cDNA molecular identifiers, the study measured how TCR beta repertoire diversity changes with age. The donors were split into four age groups: young (average 16 years), middle-aged (roughly 39), aged (more than 60) and long-lived (over 75). Using the same blood draw, the study looked at two additional independent replicas of 1 million unique cDNA reads for two donors, one aged 18 to 30 and the other aged 80 or older. Donors of different ages were randomly distributed across sequencing lanes to avoid experimental bias.

Looking up the germline V gene (reference sequence) yields CDR1 MNHEY and CDR2 SMNVEV. The CDR3 covers 14 residues, taking in both the cysteine and the phenylalanine. The DNA shown is the 42-base CDR3, in frame from base 1. V is shortened by 6 bases, J by 0 bases, and the region joining them spans 12 bases. Receptor libraries were prepared by 5' RACE. Sequenced using an Illumina HiSeq 2500. The second PCR ran for about 6 to 12 cycles and used a J-beta primer mix along with a sample-barcoded 5' primer. A unique molecular identifier was introduced onto each TCR beta cDNA molecule by a template-switch 5' adaptor carrying 12 random nucleotides. At least 2.5 million CDR3-containing paired-end reads were obtained from each sample. First-strand cDNA synthesis was performed from all RNA using the Mint cDNA synthesis kit, with priming by a TRBC-specific oligonucleotide. After uracil-DNA glycosylase treatment, a first 18-cycle PCR used universal primers M1SS and BC2_uni_R on all cDNA. On the authors' methods: Normalization of each sample was performed by random selection of 1 million high-quality reads, each carrying a distinct molecular identifier. Instead of being binned into consensus sequences, reads that shared molecular identifiers were thrown out. MiTCR, run with a Q25 quality threshold and the strictest error-elimination algorithm, handled CDR3 identification, clonotype clustering and error correction. Lower-bound total TCR beta diversity was estimated with a nonparametric unseen species model using Euler transformation. Using fastp at Q25 and MiXCR, TCRdb reprocessed the public reads and kept productive beta chains. CDR3 protein sequences are deduplicated, and each keeps its most common genes and DNA. These V and J calls are TCRdb output, not the study's own analysis. Recorded for this sample are around 1.5 million distinct CDR3 sequences; almost 60% of them occurred a single time. The biggest ten clones account for 6.7% of the sample.

The approximately 39 donors, aged about 6 to 95 years, were systemically healthy Caucasian individuals from Russia. Each donor gave roughly 11 milliliters of peripheral blood, drawn into EDTA-treated Vacutainer tubes. Ficoll-Paque density-gradient centrifugation was used to isolate PBMCs, with at least 6.5 million per sample. Trizol reagent was used to extract total RNA from PBMCs, with at least 5.5 micrograms per sample. The percentages of naive CD45RAhigh/CD27high T cells were determined by flow cytometry on a PBMC aliquot from every donor. Notes on this clonotype: The antigen this receptor binds is unknown. Base-call qualities are not available, and no considerably larger clone is one nucleotide away.

The study at large found these results: Observed TCR beta diversity per million T cells fell roughly linearly with age, and a significant reduction was already apparent by age about 38. Conclusive comparison of naive and antigen-experienced compartments was prevented by the profiling of bulk unsorted PBMCs. Estimates of total diversity from one million sequenced T cells were regarded as lower bounds and underestimates. A strong correlation was found between observed TCR beta diversity and the percentage of naive T cells measured by flow cytometry. Compared with the aged group, the long-lived group had more naive CD4+ T cells, fewer expanded clones and increased TCR diversity, suggesting age selection. Because donor CMV infection status was unknown, age-related changes in expanded clonotypes were potentially confounded.

The source material was blood. Here the chain combines TRBV27 and TRBJ2-7; matching of 6 bases hints at TRBD2 as the D gene. The TCR sequence derives from a man aged 18 to 29 in good health. Here is the DNA: TGTGCCAGCAGAGCAGACGGGAGCTCCTACGAGCAGTACTTC. Its protein product is CASRADGSSYEQYF.